The T cell receptor (beta chain) described here comes from a study of cytomegalovirus exposure and HLA in healthy donors. Whole-study findings and limits: What a later analysis reportedly showed was that an Asian-associated ancestry cluster had fewer N-insertions than the approximately 700-donor mean. A later analysis found that most CMV-associated TCR beta chains appeared HLA-restricted. Further analysis, carried out later, found HLA-associated TCR beta chains more clonally expanded than equally common other chains.

For this clone: Its antigen remains unidentified.

PCR was performed using 60 Vbeta and 13 Jbeta primers. Only in-frame clones appear in the TCRdb table, and some are missing; sequencing was by immunoSEQ multiplex PCR. The sample shows fewer than 200,000 clones, around 79% of them seen only once. Every donor was a healthy person donating bone marrow. The germline gives CDR1 LNHNV, CDR2 YYDKDF (reference sequence). This CDR3 region has 14 residues. Trimming left V 3 bases short and J 7 bases short, with 13 bases between. Source material: PBMCs. The chain couples TRBV15 to TRBJ1-5; D unresolved. The TCR originated in a woman aged 45-65 years in good health and CMV-seronegative. The CDR3 DNA reads as TGTGCCACCAGCAGTAGCGAGGAAGACCAGCCCCAGCATTTT. It specifies CATSSSEEDQPQHF. The variable domain in full, with the rest retrieved from reference TRBV15 and TRBJ1-5, is DAMVIQNPRYQVTQFGKPVTLSCSQTLNHNVMYWYQQKSSQAPKLLFHYYDKDFNNEADTPDNFQSRRPNTSFCFLDIRSPGLGDTAMYLCATSSSEEDQPQHFGDGTRLSIL.